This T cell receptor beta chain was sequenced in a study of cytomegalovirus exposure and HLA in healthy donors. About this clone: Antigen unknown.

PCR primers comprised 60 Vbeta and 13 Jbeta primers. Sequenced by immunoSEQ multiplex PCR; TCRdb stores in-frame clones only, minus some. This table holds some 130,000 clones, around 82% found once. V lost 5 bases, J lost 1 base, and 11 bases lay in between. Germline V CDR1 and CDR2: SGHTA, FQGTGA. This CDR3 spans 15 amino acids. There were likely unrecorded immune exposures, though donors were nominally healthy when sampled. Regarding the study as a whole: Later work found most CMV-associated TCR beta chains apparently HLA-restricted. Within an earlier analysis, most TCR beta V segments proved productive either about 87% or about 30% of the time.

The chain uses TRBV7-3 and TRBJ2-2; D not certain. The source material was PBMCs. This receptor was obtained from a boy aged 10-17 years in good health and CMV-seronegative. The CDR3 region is CASSPVRGNTGELFF. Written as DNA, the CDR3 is TGTGCCAGCAGCCCTGTGCGAGGGAACACCGGGGAGCTGTTTTTT.